This T cell receptor (beta chain) was retrieved from a study of T-cell reconstitution after alpha-beta-depleted transplantation in children. Study-level findings and limits: Expanded clones from the graft, numbering several hundred, reportedly supplied alpha-beta T cells about two months after transplant. Some patients owed their high day-60 TCRbeta diversity to surviving recipient T cells and thymic progenitors.

As regards this clonotype: Antigen specificity is unknown.

The trim removed 6 bases at V and 6 bases at J, leaving 4 bases unmatched. Germline CDR1 is MNHEY and CDR2 is SMNVEV (reference sequence). There are 13 residues in the CDR3. Unique molecular identifiers were incorporated when the TCRbeta library was constructed. From the PCR reads, TCRdb called clonotypes with MiXCR, one entry per CDR3 protein. In the table there are over 450,000 distinct CDR3 sequences, about 10% of which are singletons. This sequence originates from a child younger than 10 with inherited bone marrow failure, due to receive a stem cell transplant. This chain connects TRBV27 to TRBJ2-5; 10 nucleotides line up with TRBD1. The sequencing used PBMCs, collected before TCRalphabeta/CD19-depleted stem cell transplant. Here the CDR3 reads CASRAGQGKTQYF. Written as DNA, the CDR3 is TGTGCCAGCAGGGCGGGACAGGGGAAGACCCAGTACTTC.